Listed below are T cell receptor beta chains from one sample, sequenced in a study of T cell responses to AZD1222 COVID-19 vaccine. TCRdb's table, derived via immunoSEQ multiplex PCR, lists solely in-frame clones and lacks some. In the table there are 85,000 to 130,000 clones, about 89% of which are singletons. Sample: peripheral blood, taken on day 0 of AZD1222 vaccination. These receptors were collected from an adult in good health. The CDR3 runs from the conserved cysteine through the conserved F or W. The D gene is left open where the match is weak. Clone size is shown for a subset of rows, as once, few, many or a class of expanded clone.

TRBJ1-4 . 13 . TRBV5-6 CAGSFEGGRKLFF TGTGCCGGCAGTTTCGAGGGGGGGCGAAAACTGTTTTTT
TRBJ1-5 . 14 TRBD1 TRBV2 CASSVGTVRQPQHF TGTGCCAGCAGTGTTGGGACAGTTAGACAGCCCCAGCATTTT
TRBJ2-2 . 16 . TRBV2 CASRGQGVWDTGELFF TGTGCCAGCAGGGGCCAGGGAGTATGGGACACCGGGGAGCTGTTTTTT
TRBJ2-7 . 13 . TRBV7-9 CASSLRHLGEQYF TGTGCCAGCAGCTTGAGGCATCTCGGCGAGCAGTACTTC
TRBJ1-2 . 15 . TRBV11-2 CASSLDWGTNYGYTF TGTGCCAGCAGCTTAGATTGGGGAACTAACTATGGCTACACCTTC
TRBJ2-7 once 16 . TRBV5-1 CASSLDVAPGNYEQYF TGCGCCAGCAGCTTGGATGTTGCCCCAGGGAACTACGAGCAGTACTTC
TRBJ2-2 once 15 . TRBV5-1 CASSLNNANTGELFF TGCGCCAGCAGCTTGAATAACGCGAACACCGGGGAGCTGTTTTTT
TRBJ2-3 once 11 . TRBV5-6 CASRRDDTQYF TGTGCCAGCAGGAGGGACGATACGCAGTATTTT
TRBJ2-5 . 15 . TRBV5-1 CASSLVSGGPETQYF TGCGCCAGCAGCTTGGTCAGTGGGGGGCCCGAGACCCAGTACTTC
TRBJ2-7 once 14 . TRBV3-1/TRBV3-2 CASSQEGQITRQYF TGTGCCAGCAGCCAAGAAGGACAGATTACGAGGCAGTACTTC
TRBJ1-2 . 13 TRBD1 TRBV12-3/TRBV12-4 CATQVGQGVGYTF TGTGCCACTCAAGTCGGACAGGGTGTTGGCTACACCTTC
TRBJ1-1 . 15 TRBD1 TRBV2 CASSEVSRGRRDAFF TGTGCCAGCAGTGAAGTGTCCAGGGGGCGTCGGGATGCTTTCTTT
TRBJ2-1 few 16 TRBD2 TRBV4-2 CASSQESAGGYNEQFF TGTGCCAGCAGCCAAGAATCCGCGGGGGGATACAATGAGCAGTTCTTC
TRBJ2-7 . 14 . TRBV6-1 CASSEHRRSYEQYF TGTGCCAGCAGTGAACACAGAAGAAGCTACGAGCAGTACTTC
TRBJ1-2 once 14 . TRBV2 CASSEGTRANGYTF TGTGCCAGCAGTGAAGGGACCCGGGCCAATGGCTACACCTTC
TRBJ2-3 . 17 . TRBV18 CASSRAQVGASTDTQYF TGTGCCAGCTCCAGAGCCCAGGTCGGCGCCAGCACAGATACGCAGTATTTT
TRBJ1-2 . 15 . TRBV5-1 CASSLDRASADGYTF TGCGCCAGCAGCTTAGACCGGGCCTCGGCAGATGGCTACACCTTC
TRBJ2-1 . 15 TRBD2 TRBV2 CASSEGGGTYNEQFF TGTGCCAGCAGTGAAGGGGGGGGGACCTACAATGAGCAGTTCTTC
TRBJ1-5 . 16 . TRBV2 CASSGTIFSGDQPQHF TGTGCCAGTTCCGGGACGATATTTTCCGGGGACCAGCCCCAGCATTTT
TRBJ2-4 once 14 . TRBV2 CASSDDLTFGHPYF TGTGCCAGCAGTGACGACCTGACCTTCGGGCATCCGTACTTC
TRBJ2-7 . 14 . TRBV6-5 CASGRGDRSYEQYF TGTGCCAGCGGACGGGGAGATCGCTCCTACGAGCAGTACTTC
TRBJ1-3 . 15 . TRBV7-8 CASSLGPSEGNTIYF TGTGCCAGCAGCTTGGGACCGTCGGAGGGAAACACCATATATTTT
TRBJ2-1 . 17 TRBD2 TRBV4-2 CASSQDVRGGVLNEQFF TGTGCCAGCAGCCAAGATGTGCGTGGGGGGGTTCTCAATGAGCAGTTCTTC
TRBJ2-7 . 17 . TRBV5-6 CASSPTVGQSEGYEQYF TGTGCCAGCAGCCCCACGGTGGGTCAGTCAGAGGGCTACGAGCAGTACTTC
TRBJ2-2 . 15 . TRBV5-1 CASSLTERNTGELFF TGCGCCAGCAGCTTGACAGAAAGGAACACCGGGGAGCTGTTTTTT
TRBJ1-1 . 15 . TRBV4-1 CASSPPVQVNTEAFF TGCGCCAGCAGCCCCCCGGTTCAGGTGAACACTGAAGCTTTCTTT
TRBJ2-3 . 14 . TRBV7-2 CASSLDSFTDTQYF TGTGCCAGCAGCTTAGACAGCTTCACAGATACGCAGTATTTT
TRBJ2-3 . 15 . TRBV5-1 CASSLVAGNTDTQYF TGCGCCAGCAGCTTGGTTGCGGGAAACACAGATACGCAGTATTTT
TRBJ2-1 once 15 TRBD2 TRBV4-2 CASSQGWLAGREQFF TGTGCCAGCAGCCAAGGCTGGCTAGCGGGGCGTGAGCAGTTCTTC
TRBJ2-5 . 14 . TRBV19 CASSIDVYQETQYF TGTGCCAGTAGTATAGATGTGTACCAAGAGACCCAGTACTTC
TRBJ2-7 . 14 . TRBV19 CASSIKQGAYEQYF TGTGCCAGTAGTATAAAACAGGGTGCCTACGAGCAGTACTTC
TRBJ1-4 . 14 TRBD1 TRBV27 CASGRQGGDEKLFF TGTGCCAGCGGAAGACAGGGGGGGGATGAAAAACTGTTTTTT
TRBJ1-5 . 14 . TRBV19 CASSMQTGFRAQHF TGTGCCAGTAGTATGCAAACAGGTTTTCGGGCCCAGCATTTT
TRBJ1-2 . 14 . TRBV2 CASSPREGPHGYTF TGTGCCAGCAGCCCCCGGGAAGGGCCGCATGGCTACACCTTC
TRBJ2-4 . 21 . TRBV21-1 CASSRVFRTSGGGLAKNIQYF TGTGCCAGCAGCAGAGTCTTTAGGACTAGCGGGGGGGGCCTGGCCAAAAACATTCAGTACTTC
TRBJ1-5 . 14 TRBD1 TRBV19 CASSEDRGTPPQHF TGTGCCAGTAGTGAGGACAGGGGGACGCCGCCCCAGCATTTT
TRBJ1-4 few 13 . TRBV12-3/TRBV12-4 CASRPGVDEKLFF TGTGCCAGCAGACCCGGGGTTGATGAAAAACTGTTTTTT
TRBJ1-5 . 17 TRBD1 TRBV27 CASSATWTGFSNQPQHF TGTGCCAGCAGTGCAACTTGGACAGGTTTTAGCAATCAGCCCCAGCATTTT
TRBJ1-4 . 13 . TRBV2 CASSESWGEKLFF TGTGCCAGCAGTGAGTCTTGGGGAGAAAAACTGTTTTTT
TRBJ2-5 . 15 TRBD1 TRBV2 CASSEQGTRQETQYF TGTGCCAGCAGCGAACAGGGGACGAGGCAAGAGACCCAGTACTTC
TRBJ2-5 . 12 . TRBV24-1 CATKDSQETQYF TGTGCCACCAAGGACAGCCAAGAGACCCAGTACTTC
TRBJ1-2 . 17 TRBD1 TRBV27 CASSLSTLGQGDDGYTF TGTGCCAGCAGTTTATCGACCCTGGGACAGGGGGATGATGGCTACACCTTC
TRBJ2-5 . 15 . TRBV9 CASQVGDWDQETQYF TGTGCCAGCCAAGTAGGTGATTGGGACCAAGAGACCCAGTACTTC
TRBJ2-2 . 14 TRBD1 TRBV9 CASSAGQGSGELFF TGTGCCAGCAGCGCCGGACAGGGTAGCGGGGAGCTGTTTTTT
TRBJ1-5 . 16 TRBD1 TRBV6-1 CASSEPGTGEYQPQHF TGTGCCAGCAGTGAACCAGGGACAGGGGAATATCAGCCCCAGCATTTT
TRBJ2-1 . 16 . TRBV3-1/TRBV3-2 CASSQAWGAYYNEQFF TGTGCCAGCAGCCAAGCCTGGGGGGCCTACTACAATGAGCAGTTCTTC
TRBJ1-1 . 13 . TRBV29-1 CSVYVQGGTEAFF TGCAGCGTTTATGTGCAGGGTGGCACTGAAGCTTTCTTT
TRBJ2-7 . 12 TRBD1 TRBV29-1 CSVLRDSYEQYF TGCAGCGTCCTTCGGGACAGTTACGAGCAGTACTTC
TRBJ1-4 . 14 . TRBV5-1 CASSLLQGDEKLFF TGCGCCAGCAGCTTGTTGCAGGGCGATGAAAAACTGTTTTTT
TRBJ1-1 . 15 TRBD1 TRBV13 CASSLITGGITEAFF TGTGCCAGCAGCTTAATTACAGGGGGAATCACTGAAGCTTTCTTT
TRBJ2-1 . 16 . TRBV24-1 CATSDSGTASYNEQFF TGTGCCACCAGTGATAGCGGGACAGCCTCCTACAATGAGCAGTTCTTC
TRBJ2-3 once 11 . TRBV29-1 CSVLLGDTQYF TGCAGCGTCCTGTTGGGGGATACGCAGTATTTT
TRBJ2-5 . 17 . TRBV7-9 CASSLVVEQGGKETQYF TGTGCCAGCAGCTTAGTAGTCGAGCAGGGTGGAAAAGAGACCCAGTACTTC